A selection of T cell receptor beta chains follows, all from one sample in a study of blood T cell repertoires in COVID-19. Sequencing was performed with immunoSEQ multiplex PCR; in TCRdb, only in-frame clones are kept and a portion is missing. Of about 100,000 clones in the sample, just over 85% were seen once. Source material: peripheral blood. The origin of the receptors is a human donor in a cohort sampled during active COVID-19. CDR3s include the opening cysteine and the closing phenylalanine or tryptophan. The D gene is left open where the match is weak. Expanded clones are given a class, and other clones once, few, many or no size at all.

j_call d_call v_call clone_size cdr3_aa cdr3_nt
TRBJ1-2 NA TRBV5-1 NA CASSTFQGYYGYTF TGCGCCAGCAGTACCTTTCAGGGGTACTATGGCTACACCTTC
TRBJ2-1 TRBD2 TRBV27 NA CASSFSLGTGGEQFF TGTGCCAGCAGTTTTTCCTTGGGGACGGGGGGTGAGCAGTTCTTC
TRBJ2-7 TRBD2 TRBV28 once CASSRSGTSYEQYF TGTGCCAGCAGTCGAAGCGGGACCTCCTACGAGCAGTACTTC
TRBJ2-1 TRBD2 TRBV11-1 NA CASSYGLAVRGNEQFF TGTGCCAGCAGCTACGGACTAGCGGTTAGGGGCAATGAGCAGTTCTTC
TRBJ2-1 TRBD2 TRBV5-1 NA CASTRGLADNEQFF TGCGCCAGCACGAGGGGACTAGCGGACAATGAGCAGTTCTTC
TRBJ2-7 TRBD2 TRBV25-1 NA CASSEKISGRVYEQYF TGTGCCAGCAGTGAAAAAATTAGCGGGAGGGTATACGAGCAGTACTTC
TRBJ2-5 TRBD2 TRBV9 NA CASSRPGSAGGKETQYF TGTGCCAGCAGCCGTCCGGGGTCCGCGGGAGGGAAAGAGACCCAGTACTTC
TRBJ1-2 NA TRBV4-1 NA CASSQAQGISNDGYTF TGCGCCAGCAGCCAAGCACAGGGAATAAGTAACGATGGCTACACCTTC
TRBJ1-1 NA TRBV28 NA CASSVVKRPEAFF TGTGCCAGCAGTGTTGTTAAGAGGCCTGAAGCTTTCTTT
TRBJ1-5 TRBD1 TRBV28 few CASSRRDRGKHF TGTGCCAGCAGTCGCAGGGACAGGGGGAAGCATTTT
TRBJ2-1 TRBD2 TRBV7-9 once CASSLQGTSGNNEQFF TGTGCCAGCAGCTTACAGGGGACTAGCGGGAACAATGAGCAGTTCTTC
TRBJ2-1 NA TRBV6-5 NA CASSPQGYNNEQFF TGTGCCAGCAGTCCACAGGGATATAACAATGAGCAGTTCTTC
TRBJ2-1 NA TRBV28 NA CASSAGLVGLEQFF TGTGCCAGCAGTGCGGGACTGGTGGGTTTGGAGCAGTTCTTC
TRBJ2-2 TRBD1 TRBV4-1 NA CASSLMTGTNTGELFF TGCGCCAGCAGCCTTATGACAGGGACGAACACCGGGGAGCTGTTTTTT
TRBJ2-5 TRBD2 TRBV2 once CASGFGLAVLQETQYF TGTGCCAGCGGATTTGGGCTAGCGGTTCTCCAAGAGACCCAGTACTTC
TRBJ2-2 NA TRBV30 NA CAWSTGRNTGELFF TGTGCCTGGAGTACAGGGAGGAACACCGGGGAGCTGTTTTTT
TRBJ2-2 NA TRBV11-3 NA CASRTGLNTGELFF TGTGCCAGCAGAACGGGACTCAACACCGGGGAGCTGTTTTTT
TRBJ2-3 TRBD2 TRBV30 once CAWKRLAGLTDTQYF TGTGCCTGGAAACGGCTAGCGGGGCTCACAGATACGCAGTATTTT
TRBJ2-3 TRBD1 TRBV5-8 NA CASSEGQGASDTQYF TGTGCCAGCAGCGAGGGACAGGGGGCCTCAGATACGCAGTATTTT
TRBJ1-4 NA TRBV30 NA CAWSKGATNEKLFF TGTGCCTGGAGCAAAGGGGCGACTAATGAAAAACTGTTTTTT
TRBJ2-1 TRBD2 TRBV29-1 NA CSVKAGSLGEQFF TGCAGCGTTAAAGCGGGATCCTTGGGTGAGCAGTTCTTC
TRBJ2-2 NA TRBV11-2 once CASSSQRQQGAGELFF TGTGCCAGCAGCTCTCAACGCCAGCAGGGCGCCGGGGAGCTGTTTTTT
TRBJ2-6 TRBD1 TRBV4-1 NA CASSQSDRASGANVLTF TGCGCCAGCAGTCAATCCGACAGGGCGTCTGGGGCCAACGTCCTGACTTTC
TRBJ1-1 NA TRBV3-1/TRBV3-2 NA CASSQVPTDTEAFF TGTGCCAGCAGCCAAGTCCCAACGGACACTGAAGCTTTCTTT
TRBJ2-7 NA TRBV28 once CASSLALQGPYEQYF TGTGCCAGCAGTTTAGCGCTGCAGGGCCCCTACGAGCAGTACTTC
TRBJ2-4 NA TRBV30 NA CAWIHLAKNIQYF TGTGCCTGGATTCATTTAGCCAAAAACATTCAGTACTTC
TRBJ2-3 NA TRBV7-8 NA CASSLVRVAPNTDTQYF TGTGCCAGCAGCTTAGTAAGGGTAGCGCCTAACACAGATACGCAGTATTTT
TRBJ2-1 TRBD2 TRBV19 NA CASIGERGYNEQFF TGTGCCAGTATCGGCGAGCGGGGGTACAATGAGCAGTTCTTC
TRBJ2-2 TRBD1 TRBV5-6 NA CASSLSRDRGYSGELFF TGTGCCAGCAGCTTAAGCCGGGACAGGGGTTATTCCGGGGAGCTGTTTTTT
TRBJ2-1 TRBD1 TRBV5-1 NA CASSLEGRTGSYNEQFF TGCGCCAGCAGCTTGGAAGGGCGGACAGGGTCCTACAATGAGCAGTTCTTC
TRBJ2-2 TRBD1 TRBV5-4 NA CASSPNTGGSTGELFF TGTGCCAGCAGCCCAAACACAGGGGGGAGTACCGGGGAGCTGTTTTTT
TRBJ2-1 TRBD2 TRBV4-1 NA CASSQDGTRDNEQFF TGCGCCAGCAGCCAAGACGGGACTAGGGACAATGAGCAGTTCTTC
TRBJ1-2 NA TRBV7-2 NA CASSLYGVNPGYTF TGTGCCAGCAGCTTATACGGGGTAAACCCGGGCTACACCTTC
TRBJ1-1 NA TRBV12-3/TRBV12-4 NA CASSLGAPTEAFF TGTGCCAGCAGTTTGGGGGCGCCCACTGAAGCTTTCTTT
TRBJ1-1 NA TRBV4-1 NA CASSQVPGQRNTEAFF TGCGCCAGCAGCCAAGTCCCGGGACAACGGAACACTGAAGCTTTCTTT
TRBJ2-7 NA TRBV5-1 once CASSTGTGAYEQYF TGCGCCAGCAGCACCGGGACTGGAGCCTACGAGCAGTACTTC
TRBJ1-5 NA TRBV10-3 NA CAISEDELGMNQPQHF TGTGCCATCAGTGAGGACGAGCTGGGCATGAATCAGCCCCAGCATTTT
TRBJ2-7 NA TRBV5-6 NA CASSSINSYEQYF TGTGCCAGCAGCTCGATCAACAGTTACGAGCAGTACTTC
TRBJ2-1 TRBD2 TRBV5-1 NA CASSLIASGSFTNEQFF TGCGCCAGCAGCTTGATTGCTAGCGGGAGCTTCACTAATGAGCAGTTCTTC